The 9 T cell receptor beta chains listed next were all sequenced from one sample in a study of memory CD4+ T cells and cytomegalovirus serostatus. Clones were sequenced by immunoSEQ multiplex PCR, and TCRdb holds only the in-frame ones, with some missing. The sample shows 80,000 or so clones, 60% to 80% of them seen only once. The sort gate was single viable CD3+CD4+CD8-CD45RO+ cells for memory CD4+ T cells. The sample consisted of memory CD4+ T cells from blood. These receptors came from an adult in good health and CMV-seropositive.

The CDR3: CASSQRGRANEQFF. CDR3 DNA: TGTGCCAGCAGTCAACGGGGAAGGGCCAATGAGCAGTTCTTC. This rearrangement joins TRBV2 to TRBJ2-1, with TRBD2 as a possible D gene (5 bases). V lost 5 bases and J lost 6, with 14 bases in between. Germline CDR1 is SNHLY and CDR2 is FYNNEI. This CDR3 comprises 14 residues.

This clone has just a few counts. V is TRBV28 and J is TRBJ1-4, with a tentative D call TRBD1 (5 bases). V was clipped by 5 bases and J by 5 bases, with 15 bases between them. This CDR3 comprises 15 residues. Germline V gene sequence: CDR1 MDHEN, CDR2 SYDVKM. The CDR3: CASSPGDGRNEKLFF. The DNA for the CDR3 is TGTGCCAGCAGTCCCGGGGACGGCAGGAATGAAAAACTGTTTTTT.

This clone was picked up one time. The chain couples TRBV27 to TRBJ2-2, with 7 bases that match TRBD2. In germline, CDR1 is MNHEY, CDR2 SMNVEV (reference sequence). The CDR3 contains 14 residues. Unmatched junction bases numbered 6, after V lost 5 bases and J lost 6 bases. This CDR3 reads CASSRRGVSGELFF. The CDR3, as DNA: TGTGCCAGCAGTCGACGGGGGGTCTCCGGGGAGCTGTTTTTT.

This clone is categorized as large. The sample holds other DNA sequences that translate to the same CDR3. CDR3 in amino acids: CASSPGTESYEQYF. The CDR3 bases are TGTGCCAGCTCTCCCGGGACAGAGTCCTACGAGCAGTACTTC. V is TRBV18 and J is TRBJ2-7; TRBD1 matches at 7 bases. The CDR3 has 14 residues. After removal of 6 bases from V and 1 base from J, the junction contained 6 bases not matched to a gene. CDR1 is KGHSH and CDR2 is LQKENI in the germline V gene.

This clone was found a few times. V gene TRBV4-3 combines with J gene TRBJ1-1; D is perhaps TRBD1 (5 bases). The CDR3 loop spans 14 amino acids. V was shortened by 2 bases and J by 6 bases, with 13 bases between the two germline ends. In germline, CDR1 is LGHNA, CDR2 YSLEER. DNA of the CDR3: TGCGCCAGCAGCCAAAGGGGCAGCTTGGCTGAAGCTTTCTTT. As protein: CASSQRGSLAEAFF.

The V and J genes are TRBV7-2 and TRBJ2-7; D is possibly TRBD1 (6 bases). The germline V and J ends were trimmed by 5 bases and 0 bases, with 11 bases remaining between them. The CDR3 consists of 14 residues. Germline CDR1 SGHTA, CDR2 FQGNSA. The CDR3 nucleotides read TGTGCCAGCAGCCACACGACAGGCTCCTACGAGCAGTACGTC. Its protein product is CASSHTTGSYEQYV.

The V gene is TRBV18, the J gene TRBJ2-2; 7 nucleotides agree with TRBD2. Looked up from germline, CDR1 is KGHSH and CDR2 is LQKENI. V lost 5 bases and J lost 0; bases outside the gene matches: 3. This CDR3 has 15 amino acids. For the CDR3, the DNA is TGTGCCAGCTCAGCGGCGGGGGCGAACACCGGGGAGCTGTTTTTT. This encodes CASSAAGANTGELFF.

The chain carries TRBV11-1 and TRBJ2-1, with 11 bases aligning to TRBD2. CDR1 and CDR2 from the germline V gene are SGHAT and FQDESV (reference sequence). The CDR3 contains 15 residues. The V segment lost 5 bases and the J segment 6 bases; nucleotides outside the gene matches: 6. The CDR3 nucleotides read TGTGCCAGCAGCCAGACTAGCGGGGCCCCCAATGAGCAGTTCTTC. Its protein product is CASSQTSGAPNEQFF.

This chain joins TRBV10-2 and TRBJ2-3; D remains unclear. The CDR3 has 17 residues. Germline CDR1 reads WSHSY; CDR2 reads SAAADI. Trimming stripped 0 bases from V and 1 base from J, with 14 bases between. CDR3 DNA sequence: TGCGCCAGCAGTGAGTCGACTGTAGGGCGGCGCACAGATACGCAGTATTTT. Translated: CASSESTVGRRTDTQYF.